These 23 T cell receptor beta chains were all obtained from the same sample, sequenced in a study of OX40 agonist ivuxolimab in advanced cancers. Libraries were prepared by immunoSEQ multiplex PCR; TCRdb keeps only in-frame clonotypes and omits some of them. The sample records around 67,000 clones, nearly 90% being singletons. The sample was CD4+ or CD8+ T cells sorted from blood, taken in a trial of the OX40 agonist ivuxolimab. The receptors were sampled from an adult with an advanced solid tumor such as melanoma, head and neck, liver or kidney cancer.

This rearrangement joins TRBV19 to TRBJ2-3, with D perhaps TRBD2 (6 bases). From germline, CDR1 is LNHDA and CDR2 SQIVND (reference sequence). This CDR3 region has 15 residues. Trimming took 3 bases from V and 5 from J, leaving 15 bases between them. The CDR3 DNA reads as TGTGCCAGTAGTATGGACGGGAGAGGGATAGATACGCAGTATTTT. Its protein product is CASSMDGRGIDTQYF.

The chain links TRBV7-3 to TRBJ2-5, with D possibly being TRBD1 (5 bases). The V gene lost 5 bases and the J gene lost 5 bases, with 15 bases spanning the gap. The CDR3 covers 14 residues. Germline values: CDR1 SGHTA, CDR2 FQGTGA. The CDR3 DNA is TGTGCCAGCAGCCCCGGTGGGGCAGGGGAGACCCAGTACTTC. This translates into CASSPGGAGETQYF.

The rearrangement uses TRBV5-4 and TRBJ2-2; 9 bases are a match to TRBD2. The CDR3 contains 15 residues. Germline CDR1 is SGHNT and CDR2 is YYREEE (reference sequence). Unmatched junction bases numbered 5, after V lost 2 bases and J lost 6 bases. In DNA, the CDR3 is TGTGCCAGCAGCTTCGGCGGGGGGGCCCCCGGGGAGCTGTTTTTT. Its translation: CASSFGGGAPGELFF. Complete variable domain (other parts from reference TRBV5-4 and TRBJ2-2): ETGVTQSPTHLIKTRGQQVTLRCSSQSGHNTVSWYQQALGQGPQFIFQYYREEENGRGNFPPRFSGLQFPNYSSELNVNALELDDSALYLCASSFGGGAPGELFFGEGSRLTVL.

The chain carries TRBV11-3 and TRBJ2-7; the match to TRBD1 covers 12 bases. The ends lost 5 bases at V and 5 bases at J; junction bases unmatched: 4. The CDR3 contains 14 residues. CDR1 is SGHNT and CDR2 is YENEEA in the germline V gene. The CDR3 DNA reads as TGTGCCAGCAGCCCTGGGACAGGGGGCGACGAGCAGTACTTC. Its protein product is CASSPGTGGDEQYF.

The gene calls are TRBV6-5 and TRBJ2-7, with TRBD1 as a possible D gene (6 bases). The CDR3 runs to 13 residues. CDR1 is MNHEY and CDR2 is SVGAGI in the germline V gene. Trimming left V 7 bases short and J 0 bases short, with 10 bases between. Here the CDR3 DNA reads TGTGCCAGCAATAGGGACATCTCCTACGAGCAGTACTTC. It codes for CASNRDISYEQYF.

This chain links TRBV4-1 with TRBJ2-7; D not certain. The CDR3 runs to 14 residues. The germline V and J ends were trimmed by 4 bases and 1 base, with 11 bases remaining between them. The germline CDR1 and CDR2 sequences are MGHRA and YSYEKL. The chain's CDR3 is CASSRSRESYEQYF. CDR3 nucleotides: TGCGCCAGCAGCCGTTCTAGAGAGTCCTACGAGCAGTACTTC.

This rearrangement joins TRBV9 to TRBJ2-3; D gene uncertain. V lost 2 bases to trimming and J lost 6 bases, with 16 bases between them. The V gene's germline CDR1 is SGDLS and CDR2 YYNGEE. The length of the CDR3 is 15 residues. The CDR3 loop is CASSVTVSPADTQYF. The CDR3 coding sequence is TGTGCCAGCAGCGTCACCGTCAGTCCAGCCGATACGCAGTATTTT. Filled out from reference TRBV9 and TRBJ2-3, the complete variable domain reads DSGVTQTPKHLITATGQRVTLRCSPRSGDLSVYWYQQSLDQGLQFLIQYYNGEERAKGNILERFSAQQFPDLHSELNLSSLELGDSALYFCASSVTVSPADTQYFGPGTRLTVL.

The gene calls are TRBV18 and TRBJ2-5; perhaps TRBD1 as D (6 bases). This CDR3 contains 14 residues. CDR1 KGHSH and CDR2 LQKENI come from the germline V gene. The V end lost 0 bases, the J end lost 5 bases, and 10 bases lay between the germline ends. The CDR3 sequence: CASSPPSRGETQYF. DNA of the CDR3: TGTGCCAGCTCACCACCGTCGAGGGGGGAGACCCAGTACTTC.

The V call is TRBV15, the J call TRBJ1-4; D uncertain. The CDR3 is 15 amino acids. CDR1 is LNHNV and CDR2 is YYDKDF in the germline V gene (reference sequence). The V gene lost 5 bases and the J gene lost 7 bases, with 17 bases spanning the gap. CDR3 nucleotides: TGTGCCACCAGCCCCCAGGCGGGATACGGTGAAAAACTGTTTTTT. It specifies CATSPQAGYGEKLFF. Looking up the rest from reference TRBV15 and TRBJ1-4 gives the full variable domain: DAMVIQNPRYQVTQFGKPVTLSCSQTLNHNVMYWYQQKSSQAPKLLFHYYDKDFNNEADTPDNFQSRRPNTSFCFLDIRSPGLGDTAMYLCATSPQAGYGEKLFFGSGTQLSVL.

The chain employs TRBV11-2 and TRBJ1-4; D possibly corresponds to TRBD1 (5 bases). Germline V gene data show CDR1 as SGHAT and CDR2 as FQNNGV. Trimming cost V 5 bases and J 14 bases, with 18 bases left between them. The CDR3 is 13 residues long. The CDR3 loop is CASSGWTRRGLFF. The DNA for the CDR3 is TGTGCCAGCAGCGGCTGGACACGGAGGGGTCTGTTTTTT.

The chain joins TRBV5-8 to TRBJ2-1; D is possibly TRBD2 (6 bases). CDR1 SGHTS and CDR2 YDEGEE come from the germline V gene. The CDR3 runs 15 residues. The V gene lost 0 bases and the J gene lost 0 bases, with 7 bases spanning the gap. Here the CDR3 DNA reads TGTGCCAGCAGCTTGGTCGGGAGCTCCTACAATGAGCAGTTCTTC. Amino acid sequence: CASSLVGSSYNEQFF.

This chain connects TRBV30 to TRBJ2-3; D perhaps matches TRBD2 (6 bases). Germline assignment: CDR1 GTSNPN and CDR2 SVGIG (reference sequence). V shed 1 base and J shed 11 bases, with 13 bases lying between them. This CDR3 has 12 amino acids. DNA of the CDR3: TGTGCCTGGAGTGACGGGGGTGTTGGGCAGTATTTT. Translation gives CAWSDGGVGQYF.

The J gene is TRBJ2-7, the V gene TRBV6-5, with D perhaps TRBD1 (6 bases). Per germline, CDR1 MNHEY and CDR2 SVGAGI. CDR3 length: 12 residues. V dropped 10 bases and J dropped 1 base, with 11 bases sitting between them. CDR3 DNA: TGTGCCACCCAACAGGGATCCTACGAGCAGTACTTC. Its protein is CATQQGSYEQYF.

This chain joins TRBV7-9 and TRBJ1-5; D is perhaps TRBD1 (6 bases). Looked up from germline, CDR1 is SEHNR and CDR2 is FQNEAQ (reference sequence). V was trimmed by 5 bases and J by 0 bases, leaving 11 bases between them. The CDR3 totals 15 residues. CDR3 loop: CASSEGETSNQPQHF. DNA for the CDR3: TGTGCCAGCAGCGAGGGGGAGACTAGCAATCAGCCCCAGCATTTT.

This chain connects TRBV6-5 to TRBJ2-2, with D unclear. The germline V and J ends were trimmed by 6 bases and 4 bases, with 15 bases remaining between them. Looked up from germline, CDR1 is MNHEY and CDR2 is SVGAGI. The CDR3 contains 15 residues. CDR3 loop: CASSPGTLSTGELFF. CDR3 bases: TGTGCCAGCAGCCCGGGTACGCTTAGCACCGGGGAGCTGTTTTTT.

The chain uses TRBV2 and TRBJ2-7; 8 bases align to TRBD1. The CDR3 contains 12 residues. Germline CDR1 and CDR2: SNHLY and FYNNEI. With 7 bases clipped from V and 5 bases from J, the junction kept 4 bases outside the gene matches. CDR3 sequence reads: CASTWTGNEQYF. The CDR3 DNA follows: TGTGCCAGCACCTGGACAGGGAACGAGCAGTACTTC.

This rearrangement joins TRBV10-3 to TRBJ2-7; D call uncertain. The length of the CDR3 is 14 residues. In germline, CDR1 is ENHRY, CDR2 SYGVKD. The V and J ends lost 3 bases and 9 bases respectively, with 18 bases between them. The CDR3, as DNA: TGTGCCATCAGTGACCCGGACGGTCTGATCTGGCAGTACTTC. Protein: CAISDPDGLIWQYF.

This clone was seen only once. This chain links TRBV11-2 with TRBJ2-1, with D perhaps matching TRBD1 (6 bases). Germline V gives CDR1 SGHAT, CDR2 FQNNGV. The CDR3 totals 17 residues. Trimming removed 1 base at V and 5 bases at J, with 18 bases between. CDR3 loop: CASSLVFKGDPHNEQFF. The CDR3 DNA reads as TGTGCCAGCAGCTTAGTATTCAAGGGGGACCCCCACAATGAGCAGTTCTTC.

The chain couples TRBV5-1 to TRBJ2-6; TRBD1 agrees at 7 bases. Trimming at V came to 4 bases and at J to 2 bases, leaving 3 bases not matched to a gene. Germline CDR1 is SGHRS and CDR2 is YFSETQ. The CDR3 is 15 residues long. Here the CDR3 reads CASSLQGAGANVLTF. The CDR3 coding sequence is TGCGCCAGCAGCCTTCAGGGGGCTGGGGCCAACGTCCTGACTTTC. The full variable domain, its missing parts supplied by reference TRBV5-1 and TRBJ2-6, is KAGVTQTPRYLIKTRGQQVTLSCSPISGHRSVSWYQQTPGQGLQFLFEYFSETQRNKGNFPGRFSGRQFSNSRSEMNVSTLELGDSALYLCASSLQGAGANVLTFGAGSRLTVL.

The V and J genes are TRBV4-1 and TRBJ2-1; the D is unclear. CDR3 size: 17 residues. Between the trimmed V and J ends, which lost 0 bases and 6 bases, there was a span of 18 bases. CDR1 MGHRA and CDR2 YSYEKL come from the germline V gene. The CDR3 nucleotides are TGCGCCAGCAGCCAAGATCCGAAAGGGTGGGCCCTCAATGAGCAGTTCTTC. Amino acid sequence: CASSQDPKGWALNEQFF.

This clone came up once. The chain uses TRBV19 and TRBJ1-2; tentative D call: TRBD1 (5 bases). Germline lookup yields CDR1 LNHDA and CDR2 SQIVND (reference sequence). With 5 bases removed from V and 4 bases from J, the gap between germline ends came to 17 bases. There are 15 residues in the CDR3. The CDR3, as DNA: TGTGCCAGTAGTCGAGATCAGGGTACCGGCTATGGCTACACCTTC. Translating it yields CASSRDQGTGYGYTF.

CDR3 sequence: CASTHEDPTNTGELFF. The DNA of the CDR3 is TGTGCCAGCACCCATGAGGATCCTACGAACACCGGGGAGCTGTTTTTT. V usage is TRBV2 and J usage is TRBJ2-2; D unresolved. The CDR3 consists of 16 residues. Between the trimmed V and J ends, which lost 7 bases and 0 bases, there was a span of 15 bases. Germline V lookup: CDR1 SNHLY, CDR2 FYNNEI.

This clone showed up just a few times. The chain is built from TRBV6-1 and TRBJ2-4; D is uncertain. The CDR3 loop spans 17 amino acids. The germline CDR1 and CDR2 sequences are MNHNS and SASEGT. V was cut by 2 bases and J by 0 bases, with 14 bases left in between. The CDR3 DNA is TGTGCCAGCAGTGAAAACCCCGCCGCATCAGCCAAAAACATTCAGTACTTC. This codes for CASSENPAASAKNIQYF.